The clone carrying this T cell receptor (beta chain) was seen a few times. Its specificity is not known. Original handling: Built for papillary thyroid cancer, a distant-metastasis classifier drew on CDR3 differences across clinicopathological groups. TCRdb reprocessed the PCR reads via MiXCR. TCRdb's processing, not the authors' own work, is the source of the V and J calls. The profile shows roughly 34,000 clones, 35% to 40% of them singletons. Germline loops: CDR1 MNHNS, CDR2 SASEGT. Trimming removed 8 bases from V and 10 bases from J, with 17 bases in between. CDR3 length: 12 residues. These data originate in a study of metastatic and nonmetastatic thyroid tumors. On the study more broadly: For malignant and benign thyroid patients, tumor or nodule tissue and blood were the sources whose repertoires were compared. Notes on the study in general: According to reports, the diversity of TCR beta was significantly higher in malignant thyroid tumors than in benign nodules, and this held in both blood and tumor samples.

No patient received treatment before thyroid surgery. The V and J genes are TRBV6-1 and TRBJ1-1; D remains ambiguous. This clonotype was obtained from a female donor with papillary thyroid cancer or a benign thyroid nodule (not recorded which). Some clones in this sample may be carry-over from other donors' samples. Sequencing was performed on tumor tissue. CDR3 in DNA: TGTGCCAGCCATACCTCCGGGCAAGGAGCTTTCTTT. It translates to CASHTSGQGAFF.